The TCR beta chain described here comes from a study of blood T cell repertoires in COVID-19. In the study overall: The study drew acute and convalescent COVID-19 samples from the United States, Italy and Spain.

Assay used: immunoSEQ multiplex PCR; TCRdb lists only in-frame clones, some missing. The sample has 250,000 to 350,000 clones, about 93% seen once. Germline loops: CDR1 SGHTA, CDR2 FQGNSA. This CDR3 region has 14 residues. While infection was still active, Seattle patients were enrolled and then followed longitudinally. With regard to this clone: One end of the junction varies from germline; a read error may be responsible.

The chain employs TRBV7-2 and TRBJ2-7; D may be TRBD2 (7 bases). The source material was peripheral blood. The sequence was obtained from a woman aged 30 to 39 with COVID-19, enrolled during active disease. CDR3 DNA: TGTGCCAGCTGCTTCGGGGGCGGGCGGGGGGAGCAGTACTTC. The encoded protein is CASCFGGGRGEQYF.